These 20 T cell receptor beta chains share one sample of origin, sequenced in a study of blood T cell repertoires in COVID-19. Data came from immunoSEQ multiplex PCR; TCRdb stores just in-frame clones and leaves some out. Among 68,000 or so clones listed, 91% were seen once. The material sequenced was peripheral blood. These receptors all come from a man between 35 and 55 years old with COVID-19, enrolled during active disease.

The V and J genes are TRBV2 and TRBJ1-1; 8 bases agree with TRBD1. This CDR3 spans 15 amino acids. V dropped 4 bases and J dropped 7; count of bases not matched to a gene: 11. Germline-derived CDR1 and CDR2 are SNHLY and FYNNEI. CDR3 region: CASSGIDRGTDEAFF. Written as DNA, the CDR3 is TGTGCCAGCAGTGGAATTGACAGGGGAACAGATGAAGCTTTCTTT.

The genes are TRBV9 and TRBJ2-5; D possibly corresponds to TRBD2 (5 bases). CDR3 length: 14 amino acids. The germline V gene has CDR1 SGDLS and CDR2 YYNGEE. V gave up 0 bases and J gave up 7 bases, with 13 bases separating them. The CDR3 DNA reads as TGTGCCAGCAGCGTAGGGTCGGGATTCGGGACCCAGTACTTC. It encodes CASSVGSGFGTQYF.

CDR3 loop: CASSGLRTGELFF. CDR3 DNA sequence: TGTGCCAGCTCGGGGTTACGCACCGGGGAGCTGTTTTTT. The chain carries TRBV2 and TRBJ2-2, with D maybe TRBD2 (5 bases). Trimming stripped 8 bases from V and 4 bases from J, with 11 bases between. Germline CDR1 is SNHLY and CDR2 is FYNNEI. The CDR3 has 13 amino acids. The full variable domain, with the rest looked up from reference TRBV2 and TRBJ2-2, is EPEVTQTPSHQVTQMGQEVILRCVPISNHLYFYWYRQILGQKVEFLVSFYNNEISEKSEIFDDQFSVERPDGSNFTLKIRSTKLEDSAMYFCASSGLRTGELFFGEGSRLTVL.

The rearrangement links TRBV5-6 to TRBJ1-2; tentatively, D is TRBD1 (6 bases). The germline V gene encodes CDR1 SGHDT and CDR2 YYEEEE. V lost 4 bases and J lost 8, with 15 bases in between. The CDR3 is made up of 13 amino acids. In nucleotides, the CDR3 is TGTGCCAGCAGCCTGGCAGGGGTGGTCGGCTACACCTTC. It translates to CASSLAGVVGYTF. Using reference TRBV5-6 and TRBJ1-2 for the parts outside the CDR3, the full variable domain is DAGVTQSPTHLIKTRGQQVTLRCSPKSGHDTVSWYQQALGQGPQFIFQYYEEEERQRGNFPDRFSGHQFPNYSSELNVNALLLGDSALYLCASSLAGVVGYTFGSGTRLTVV.

The rearrangement joins TRBV5-6 to TRBJ1-3; D is possibly TRBD1 (5 bases). V gave up 6 bases and J gave up 3 bases, with 16 bases separating them. This CDR3 contains 15 residues. Germline V gives CDR1 SGHDT, CDR2 YYEEEE. The DNA of the CDR3 is TGTGCCAGCACCCCGGCAGGGCAGATTGGAAACACCATATATTTT. Translating it yields CASTPAGQIGNTIYF.

Here the CDR3 DNA reads TGTGCCAGCTCGGGGGGACCCGGGACAGGGGCCGGGAACACTGAAGCTTTCTTT. Protein: CASSGGPGTGAGNTEAFF. The chain combines TRBV18 with TRBJ1-1; TRBD1 matches at 10 bases. Looked up from germline, CDR1 is KGHSH and CDR2 is LQKENI. The CDR3 is made up of 18 amino acids. With 6 bases clipped from V and 1 base from J, the junction kept 14 bases outside the gene matches.

This clone appeared once. The genes are TRBV28 and TRBJ1-3; 7 bases agree with TRBD1. This CDR3 has 14 residues. V dropped 4 bases and J dropped 3; count of bases not matched to a gene: 3. Germline CDR1 reads MDHEN; CDR2 reads SYDVKM. The CDR3 nucleotides read TGTGCCAGCAGTTCCACAGGGGATGGAAACACCATATATTTT. It yields the protein CASSSTGDGNTIYF.

This rearrangement joins TRBV5-1 to TRBJ2-3; 13 bases line up with TRBD2. Looked up from germline, CDR1 is SGHRS and CDR2 is YFSETQ. The CDR3 contains 16 residues. Germline trimming cut 4 bases from V and 7 bases from J; bases unmatched to any gene: 9. In DNA, the CDR3 is TGCGCCAGCAGCGCCCTACTAGCGGGGGGGCACTATACGCAGTATTTT. It encodes CASSALLAGGHYTQYF.

This sequence joins TRBV14 and TRBJ1-2; no definite D call. Trimming pared 8 bases from V and 8 bases from J, leaving 18 bases between. CDR3 length: 13 residues. Per the germline V gene, CDR1 is SGHDN and CDR2 is FVKESK. The CDR3 protein is CASRTFDGNGYTF. CDR3 DNA sequence: TGTGCCAGCCGAACGTTCGACGGGAACGGCTACACCTTC.

For the CDR3, the DNA is TGCGCCAGCAGCCCGACAGGGGACGAGCAGTACTTC. Its protein product is CASSPTGDEQYF. The chain carries TRBV4-1 and TRBJ2-7; TRBD1 agrees at 8 bases. Germline trimming cut 4 bases from V and 5 bases from J; bases unmatched to any gene: 1. In germline, CDR1 is MGHRA, CDR2 YSYEKL. CDR3 length: 12 amino acids.

This clone appeared a few times. The chain is built from TRBV28 and TRBJ2-7; 9 bases match TRBD1. Trimming at V came to 6 bases and at J to 5 bases, leaving 17 bases not matched to a gene. Germline V lookup: CDR1 MDHEN, CDR2 SYDVKM. The CDR3 has 17 residues. CDR3 region: CASSSVGAGQGTNEQYF. In DNA form, the CDR3 reads TGTGCCAGCAGCTCGGTGGGCGCTGGACAGGGGACAAACGAGCAGTACTTC.

The gene calls are TRBV2 and TRBJ2-2; TRBD1 might be the D (5 bases). CDR3 size: 15 residues. Germline lookup yields CDR1 SNHLY and CDR2 FYNNEI. V lost 6 bases to trimming and J lost 4 bases, with 15 bases between them. CDR3 in amino acids: CASRVDSPRTGELFF. The CDR3 DNA is TGTGCCAGCAGGGTCGACAGCCCTCGCACCGGGGAGCTGTTTTTT.

The V and J genes are TRBV30 and TRBJ2-6; D is unclear. There are 13 residues in the CDR3. Germline CDR1 and CDR2: GTSNPN and SVGIG (reference sequence). V lost 3 bases, J lost 4 bases, and 7 bases lay in between. As DNA, the CDR3 is TGTGCCTGGAGACTACTCGGGGCCAACGTCCTGACTTTC. Protein: CAWRLLGANVLTF.

This clone appeared a single time. The chain is built from TRBV7-2 and TRBJ2-2; a possible D gene is TRBD2 (6 bases). The CDR3 loop spans 15 amino acids. In germline, CDR1 is SGHTA, CDR2 FQGNSA. Trimming stripped 5 bases from V and 1 base from J, with 11 bases between. CDR3 sequence reads: CASSMQGGNTGELFF. CDR3 coding DNA: TGTGCCAGCAGCATGCAGGGAGGGAACACCGGGGAGCTGTTTTTT.

With respect to this clone: Germline and junction disagree at one end, which may indicate a read error. The CDR3 DNA follows: TGTGCCAGCAGTTACCGTGGAGACAGGGAGAACTTC. It specifies CASSYRGDRENF. The rearrangement joins TRBV6-6 to TRBJ2-4; 7 bases agree with TRBD1. There are 12 residues in the CDR3. Germline V CDR1 and CDR2: MNHNY, SVGAGI (reference sequence).

This rearrangement joins TRBV7-9 to TRBJ1-3; a possible D gene is TRBD1 (5 bases). CDR3 length: 15 amino acids. The germline V gene has CDR1 SEHNR and CDR2 FQNEAQ (reference sequence). V gave up 5 bases and J gave up 0 bases, with 11 bases separating them. The CDR3 sequence is CASSTRQRSGNTIYF. CDR3 nucleotide sequence: TGTGCCAGCAGCACACGACAGCGCTCTGGAAACACCATATATTTT.

This rearrangement joins TRBV3-1 (or the pseudogene TRBV3-2) to TRBJ2-1, with 12 bases matching TRBD2. V lost 1 base, J lost 7 bases, and 8 bases stayed unmatched. This CDR3 contains 17 residues. Germline assignment: CDR1 LGHDT and CDR2 YNNKEL (reference sequence). The CDR3 protein is CASSQGGASGGVNEQFF. DNA for the CDR3: TGTGCCAGCAGCCAAGGTGGGGCTAGCGGGGGGGTAAATGAGCAGTTCTTC.

The rearrangement joins TRBV11-2 to TRBJ1-2, with D tentatively TRBD1 (5 bases). The V and J ends lost 0 bases and 5 bases respectively, with 10 bases between them. The V gene's germline CDR1 is SGHAT and CDR2 FQNNGV. The CDR3 is 14 amino acids. In nucleotides, the CDR3 is TGTGCCAGCAGCTTAGAACAGGAAGCTTATGGCTACACCTTC. Translated: CASSLEQEAYGYTF.

V and J are TRBV7-9 and TRBJ1-2; 7 nucleotides match TRBD1. CDR1 and CDR2 from the germline V gene are SEHNR and FQNEAQ (reference sequence). The V gene end was trimmed by 4 bases and the J gene end by 7 bases; junction bases not matched to a gene: 15. This CDR3 region has 16 residues. The CDR3 coding sequence is TGTGCCAGCAGCTCAGCCTATGGGACAGAATCTGGTGGCTACACCTTC. Encoded protein: CASSSAYGTESGGYTF.

This rearrangement joins TRBV2 to TRBJ2-2; 8 bases align to TRBD1. Germline trimming cut 6 bases from V and 4 bases from J; bases unmatched to any gene: 4. From germline, CDR1 is SNHLY and CDR2 FYNNEI. The CDR3 is made up of 14 amino acids. DNA for the CDR3: TGTGCCAGCAGACTACAGGGGGGCACCGGGGAGCTGTTTTTT. Its translation is CASRLQGGTGELFF. Full variable domain (missing parts from reference TRBV2 and TRBJ2-2): EPEVTQTPSHQVTQMGQEVILRCVPISNHLYFYWYRQILGQKVEFLVSFYNNEISEKSEIFDDQFSVERPDGSNFTLKIRSTKLEDSAMYFCASRLQGGTGELFFGEGSRLTVL.